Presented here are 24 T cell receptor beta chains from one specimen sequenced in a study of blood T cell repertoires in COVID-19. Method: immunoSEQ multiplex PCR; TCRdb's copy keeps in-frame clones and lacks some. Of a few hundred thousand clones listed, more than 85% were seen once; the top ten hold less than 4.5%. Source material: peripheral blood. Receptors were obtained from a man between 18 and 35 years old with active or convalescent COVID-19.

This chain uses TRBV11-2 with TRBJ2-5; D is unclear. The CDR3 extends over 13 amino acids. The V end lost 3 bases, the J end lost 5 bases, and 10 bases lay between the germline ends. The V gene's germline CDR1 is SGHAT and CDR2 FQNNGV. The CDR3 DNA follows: TGTGCCAGCAGCTTGAATCGACTGGAGACCCAGTACTTC. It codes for CASSLNRLETQYF.

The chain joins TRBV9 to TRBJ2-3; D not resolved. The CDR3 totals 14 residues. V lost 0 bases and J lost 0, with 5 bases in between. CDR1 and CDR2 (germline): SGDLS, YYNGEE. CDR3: CASSVVGSTDTQYF. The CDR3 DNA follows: TGTGCCAGCAGCGTAGTCGGGAGCACAGATACGCAGTATTTT.

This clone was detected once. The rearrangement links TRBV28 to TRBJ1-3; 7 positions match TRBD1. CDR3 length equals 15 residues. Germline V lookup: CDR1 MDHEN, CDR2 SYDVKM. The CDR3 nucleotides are TGTGTGAGCCAGGGGACAGTTGCCTCTGGAAACACCATATATTTT. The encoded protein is CVSQGTVASGNTIYF. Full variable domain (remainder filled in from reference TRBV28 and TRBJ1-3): DVKVTQSSRYLVKRTGEKVFLECVQDMDHENMFWYRQDPGLGLRLIYFSYDVKMKEKGDIPEGYSVSREKKERFSLILESASTNQTSMYLCVSQGTVASGNTIYFGEGSWLTVV.

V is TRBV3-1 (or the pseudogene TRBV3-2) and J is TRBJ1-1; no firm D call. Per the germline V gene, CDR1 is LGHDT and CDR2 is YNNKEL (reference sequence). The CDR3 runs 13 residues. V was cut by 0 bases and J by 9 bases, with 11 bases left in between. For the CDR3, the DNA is TGTGCCAGCAGCCAAGATACCGGAGTAAAAGCTTTCTTT. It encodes CASSQDTGVKAFF.

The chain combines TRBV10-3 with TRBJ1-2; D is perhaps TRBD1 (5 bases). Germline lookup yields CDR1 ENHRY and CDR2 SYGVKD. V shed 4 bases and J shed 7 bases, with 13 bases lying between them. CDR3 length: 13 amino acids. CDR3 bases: TGTGCCATCAGTGTCCAGCAGGGTTTTGGCTACACCTTC. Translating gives CAISVQQGFGYTF.

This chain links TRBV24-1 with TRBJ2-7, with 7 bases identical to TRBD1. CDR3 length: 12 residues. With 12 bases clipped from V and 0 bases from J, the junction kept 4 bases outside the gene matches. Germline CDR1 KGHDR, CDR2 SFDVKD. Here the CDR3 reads CAAGDSSYEQYF. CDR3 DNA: TGTGCCGCCGGGGACAGCTCCTACGAGCAGTACTTC.

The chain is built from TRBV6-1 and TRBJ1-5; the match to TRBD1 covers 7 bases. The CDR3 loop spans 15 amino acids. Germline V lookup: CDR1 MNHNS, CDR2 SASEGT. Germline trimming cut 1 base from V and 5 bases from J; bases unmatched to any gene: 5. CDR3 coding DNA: TGTGCCAGCAGTGAAGTGACAGGGTGGGATCAGCCCCAGCATTTT. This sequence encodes CASSEVTGWDQPQHF.

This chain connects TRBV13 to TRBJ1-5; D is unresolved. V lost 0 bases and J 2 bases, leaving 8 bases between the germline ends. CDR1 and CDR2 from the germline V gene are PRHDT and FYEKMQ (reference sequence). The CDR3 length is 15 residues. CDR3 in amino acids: CASSLGRSGNQPQHF. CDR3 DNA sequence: TGTGCCAGCAGCTTAGGACGGTCGGGCAATCAGCCCCAGCATTTT.

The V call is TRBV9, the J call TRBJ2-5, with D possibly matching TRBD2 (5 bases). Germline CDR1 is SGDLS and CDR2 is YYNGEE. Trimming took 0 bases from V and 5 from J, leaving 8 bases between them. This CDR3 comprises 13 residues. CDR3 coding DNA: TGTGCCAGCAGCGTAGTTCCGGGGGAGACCCAGTACTTC. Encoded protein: CASSVVPGETQYF.

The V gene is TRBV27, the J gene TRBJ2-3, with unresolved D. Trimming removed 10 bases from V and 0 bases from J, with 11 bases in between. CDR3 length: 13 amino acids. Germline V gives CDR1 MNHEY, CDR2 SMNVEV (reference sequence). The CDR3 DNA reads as TGTGCCACCAAATCTACGAGCACAGATACGCAGTATTTT. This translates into CATKSTSTDTQYF.

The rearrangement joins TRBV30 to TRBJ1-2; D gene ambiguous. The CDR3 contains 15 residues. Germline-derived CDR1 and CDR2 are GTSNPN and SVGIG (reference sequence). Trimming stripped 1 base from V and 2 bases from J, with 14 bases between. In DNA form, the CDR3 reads TGTGCCTGGAGTGCGGCCATGTCGGGAAACTATGGCTACACCTTC. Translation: CAWSAAMSGNYGYTF.

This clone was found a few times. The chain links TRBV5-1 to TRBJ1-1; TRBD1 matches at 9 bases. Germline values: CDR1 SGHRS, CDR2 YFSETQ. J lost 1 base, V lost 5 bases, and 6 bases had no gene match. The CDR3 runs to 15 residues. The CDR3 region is CASRSLGQGNTEAFF. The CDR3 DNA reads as TGCGCCAGCAGATCCCTGGGACAGGGGAACACTGAAGCTTTCTTT.

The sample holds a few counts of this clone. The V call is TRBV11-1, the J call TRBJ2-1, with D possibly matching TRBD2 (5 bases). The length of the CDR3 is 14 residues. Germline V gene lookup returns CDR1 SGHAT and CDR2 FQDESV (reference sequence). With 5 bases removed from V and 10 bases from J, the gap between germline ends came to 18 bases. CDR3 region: CASSLEGVFGEQFF. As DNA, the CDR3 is TGTGCCAGCAGCCTCGAGGGAGTTTTTGGAGAGCAGTTCTTC.

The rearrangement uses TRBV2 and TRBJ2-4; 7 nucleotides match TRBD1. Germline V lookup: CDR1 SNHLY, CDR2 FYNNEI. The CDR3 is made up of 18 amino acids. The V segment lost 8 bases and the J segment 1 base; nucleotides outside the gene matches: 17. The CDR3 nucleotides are TGTGCCAGCCGACCACGTCATTATTCAGGGGGTGCCAAAAACATTCAGTACTTC. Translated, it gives CASRPRHYSGGAKNIQYF.

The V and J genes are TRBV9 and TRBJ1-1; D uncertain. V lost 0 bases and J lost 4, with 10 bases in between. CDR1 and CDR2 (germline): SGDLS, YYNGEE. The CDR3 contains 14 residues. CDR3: CASSVGASGTEAFF. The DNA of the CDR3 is TGTGCCAGCAGCGTAGGGGCGAGTGGCACTGAAGCTTTCTTT.

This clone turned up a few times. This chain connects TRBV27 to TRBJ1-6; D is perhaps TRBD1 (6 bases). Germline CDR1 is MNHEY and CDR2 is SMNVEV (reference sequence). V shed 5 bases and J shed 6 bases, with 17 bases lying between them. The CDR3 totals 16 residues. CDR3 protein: CASSLTPGQSNSPLHF. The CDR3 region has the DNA TGTGCCAGCAGTCTTACTCCGGGACAAAGTAATTCACCCCTCCACTTT.

CDR3 sequence: CASSDGSSSGGEQFF. The DNA of the CDR3 is TGTGCCAGCAGTGACGGCTCTAGTAGCGGGGGTGAGCAGTTCTTC. The V call is TRBV6-4, the J call TRBJ2-1; TRBD2 aligns across 9 bases. This CDR3 spans 15 amino acids. V was clipped by 2 bases and J by 9 bases; unmatched bases: 8. Germline assignment: CDR1 MRHNA and CDR2 SNTAGT.

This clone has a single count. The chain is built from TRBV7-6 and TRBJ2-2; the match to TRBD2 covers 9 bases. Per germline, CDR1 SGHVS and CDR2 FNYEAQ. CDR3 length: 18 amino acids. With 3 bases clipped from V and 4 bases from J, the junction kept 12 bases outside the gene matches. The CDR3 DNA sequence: TGTGCCAGCAGCTTGGGGATCGCGGGAGGGCAGGGCACCGGGGAGCTGTTTTTT. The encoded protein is CASSLGIAGGQGTGELFF.

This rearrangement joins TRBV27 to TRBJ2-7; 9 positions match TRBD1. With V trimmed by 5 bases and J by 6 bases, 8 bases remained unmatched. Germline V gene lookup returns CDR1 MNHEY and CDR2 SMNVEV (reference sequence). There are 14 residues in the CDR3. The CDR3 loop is CASSAQGAKSEQYF. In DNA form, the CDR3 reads TGTGCCAGCAGTGCACAGGGGGCGAAAAGCGAGCAGTACTTC.

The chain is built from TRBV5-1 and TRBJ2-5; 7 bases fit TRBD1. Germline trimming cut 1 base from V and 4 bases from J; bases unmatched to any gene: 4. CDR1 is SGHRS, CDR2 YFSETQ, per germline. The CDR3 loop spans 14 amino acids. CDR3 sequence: CASSLTGTVETQYF. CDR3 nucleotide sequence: TGCGCCAGCAGCTTGACCGGGACAGTAGAGACCCAGTACTTC.

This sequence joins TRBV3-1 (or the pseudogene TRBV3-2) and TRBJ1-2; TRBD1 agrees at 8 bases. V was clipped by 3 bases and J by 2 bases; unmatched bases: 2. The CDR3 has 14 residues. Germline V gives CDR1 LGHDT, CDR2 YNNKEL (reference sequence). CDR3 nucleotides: TGTGCCAGCAGCCACCGGGACAGGAACTATGGCTACACCTTC. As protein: CASSHRDRNYGYTF.

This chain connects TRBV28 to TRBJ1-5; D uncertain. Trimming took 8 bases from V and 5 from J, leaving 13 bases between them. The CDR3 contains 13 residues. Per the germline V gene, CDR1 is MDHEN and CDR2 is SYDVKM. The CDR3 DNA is TGTGCCAGCTATAAGCCCCCCCATCAGCCCCAGCATTTT. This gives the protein CASYKPPHQPQHF.

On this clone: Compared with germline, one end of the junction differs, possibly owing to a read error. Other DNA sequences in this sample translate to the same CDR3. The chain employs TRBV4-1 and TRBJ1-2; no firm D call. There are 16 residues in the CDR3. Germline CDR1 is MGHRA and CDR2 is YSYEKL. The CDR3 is CASSQGGSVGNYGYTF. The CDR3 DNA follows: TGCGCCAGCAGCCAAGGAGGGTCTGTTGGGAACTATGGCTATACCTTC.

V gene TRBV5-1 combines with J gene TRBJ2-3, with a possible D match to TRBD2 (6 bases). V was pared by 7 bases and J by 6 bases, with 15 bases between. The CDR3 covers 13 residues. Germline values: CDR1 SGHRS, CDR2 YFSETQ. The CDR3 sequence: CASHRGEEDTQYF. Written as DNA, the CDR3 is TGCGCCAGCCATAGAGGGGAGGAGGATACGCAGTATTTT.